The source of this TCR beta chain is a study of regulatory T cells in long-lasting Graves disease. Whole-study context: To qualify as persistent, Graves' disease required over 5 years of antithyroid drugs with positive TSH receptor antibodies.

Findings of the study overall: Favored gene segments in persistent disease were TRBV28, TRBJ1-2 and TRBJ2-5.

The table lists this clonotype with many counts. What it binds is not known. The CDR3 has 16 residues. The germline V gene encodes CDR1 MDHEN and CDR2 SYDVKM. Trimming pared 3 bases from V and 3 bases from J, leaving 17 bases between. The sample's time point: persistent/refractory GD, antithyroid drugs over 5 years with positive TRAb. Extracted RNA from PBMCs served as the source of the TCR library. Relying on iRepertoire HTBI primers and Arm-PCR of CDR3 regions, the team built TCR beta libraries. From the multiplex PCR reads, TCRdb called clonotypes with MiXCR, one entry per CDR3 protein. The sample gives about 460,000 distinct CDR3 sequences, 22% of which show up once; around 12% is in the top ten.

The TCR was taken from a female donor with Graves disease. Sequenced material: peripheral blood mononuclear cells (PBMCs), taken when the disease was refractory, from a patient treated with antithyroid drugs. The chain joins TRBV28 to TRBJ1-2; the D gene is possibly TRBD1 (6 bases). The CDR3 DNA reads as TGTGCCAGCAGTTTGCCCGGGGGCGCTATGGACTATGGCTACACCTTC. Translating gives CASSLPGGAMDYGYTF.